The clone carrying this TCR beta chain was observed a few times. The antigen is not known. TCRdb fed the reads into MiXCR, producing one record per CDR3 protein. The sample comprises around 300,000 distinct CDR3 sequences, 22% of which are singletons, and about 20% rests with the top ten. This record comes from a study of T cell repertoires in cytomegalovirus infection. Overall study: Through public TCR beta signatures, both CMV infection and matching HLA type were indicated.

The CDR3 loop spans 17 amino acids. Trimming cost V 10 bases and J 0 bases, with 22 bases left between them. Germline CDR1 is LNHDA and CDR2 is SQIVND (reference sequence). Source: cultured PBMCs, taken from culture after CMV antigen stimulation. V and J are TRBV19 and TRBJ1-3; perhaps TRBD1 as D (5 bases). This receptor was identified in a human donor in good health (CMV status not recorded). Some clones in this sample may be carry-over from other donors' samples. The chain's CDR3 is CATSGQTDRRSGNTIYF. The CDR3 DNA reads TGTGCCACCAGTGGGCAAACCGACAGACGCTCTGGAAACACCATATATTTT.